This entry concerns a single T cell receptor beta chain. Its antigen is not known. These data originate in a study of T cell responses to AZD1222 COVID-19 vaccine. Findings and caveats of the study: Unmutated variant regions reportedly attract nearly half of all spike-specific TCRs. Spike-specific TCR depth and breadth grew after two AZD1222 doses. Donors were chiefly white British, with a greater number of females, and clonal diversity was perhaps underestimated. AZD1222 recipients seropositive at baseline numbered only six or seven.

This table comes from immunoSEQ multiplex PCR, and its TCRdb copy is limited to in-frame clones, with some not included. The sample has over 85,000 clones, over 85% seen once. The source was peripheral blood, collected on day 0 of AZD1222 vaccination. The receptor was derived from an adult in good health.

CDR3 sequence: CASSFVGLRSGNTIYF. CDR3 coding DNA: TGTGCCAGCAGCTTTGTCGGATTACGATCTGGAAACACCATATATTTT. The rearrangement joins TRBV5-5 to TRBJ1-3; D remains unclear. CDR1 and CDR2 (germline): SGHKS, YYEKEE (reference sequence). The V end was cut by 2 bases, the J end by 1 base, with 13 bases between. This CDR3 is built from 16 residues.